The clone carrying this T cell receptor beta chain was seen just once. Template material for amplifying TCR beta CDR3 regions consisted of RNA transcripts. During a first-round RT-PCR of the TCR CDR3, the HTBI primer set was used. TCRdb re-derived calls from the multiplex PCR reads in MiXCR, one entry per CDR3 protein. The repertoire holds approximately 40,000 distinct CDR3 sequences, with 52% as singletons. The data originate from a study of T cells in Graves' hyperthyroidism and ophthalmopathy. Study summary: Blood was drawn when the patient was first diagnosed and still untreated.

Trimming left V 5 bases short and J 7 bases short, with 15 bases between. Germline V gene lookup returns CDR1 DFQATT and CDR2 SNEGSKA (reference sequence). The CDR3 totals 13 residues. The gene calls are TRBV20-1 and TRBJ2-1, with D possibly matching TRBD2 (6 bases). This receptor was taken from a man aged 35 to 55 with Graves' ophthalmopathy. The material sequenced was blood. CDR3 sequence reads: CSAPPGGGNEQFF. The DNA of the CDR3 is TGCAGTGCTCCCCCCGGGGGTGGGAATGAGCAGTTCTTC.